The 26 T cell receptor beta chains listed next were all sequenced from one sample in a study of cytomegalovirus exposure and HLA in healthy donors. The PCR ran on 60 Vbeta and 13 Jbeta primers. Assay: immunoSEQ multiplex PCR; the TCRdb copy retains only in-frame clones and omits some. The table has 250,000 to 350,000 clones, roughly 80% seen once. The specimen sequenced was PBMCs. The receptor set was obtained from a girl aged 2-10 years in good health and CMV-seronegative.

The genes are TRBV19 and TRBJ1-5; D is possibly TRBD1 (5 bases). The CDR3 has 15 residues. V lost 3 bases and J lost 6, with 15 bases in between. The V gene's germline CDR1 is LNHDA and CDR2 SQIVND (reference sequence). In DNA, the CDR3 is TGTGCCAGTAGTATCGGCAGGGTTGGAAGTCAGCCCCAGCATTTT. This encodes CASSIGRVGSQPQHF.

This clone came up a few times. The gene calls are TRBV7-2 and TRBJ2-6; D may be TRBD1 (6 bases). The CDR3 totals 17 residues. Deletions cut 2 bases from V and 0 bases from J, with 11 bases between. The germline CDR1 and CDR2 sequences are SGHTA and FQGNSA. The DNA of the CDR3 is TGTGCCAGCAGCTTAAGGACAGAGGCCTCTGGGGCCAACGTCCTGACTTTC. It codes for CASSLRTEASGANVLTF.

The V call is TRBV5-1, the J call TRBJ2-7; 7 nucleotides agree with TRBD1. The V gene end was trimmed by 0 bases and the J gene end by 3 bases; junction bases not matched to a gene: 9. Germline assignment: CDR1 SGHRS and CDR2 YFSETQ. The CDR3 extends over 16 amino acids. Written as DNA, the CDR3 is TGCGCCAGCAGCTTGGCCGCGGTACAGGGGAACTACGAGCAGTACTTC. This translates into CASSLAAVQGNYEQYF.

The chain recombines TRBV6-5 with TRBJ2-7; 8 nucleotides line up with TRBD2. Germline assignment: CDR1 MNHEY and CDR2 SVGAGI. The CDR3 runs 15 residues. V gave up 6 bases and J gave up 2 bases; unmatched junction bases: 9. The CDR3 is CASSSPGLGAYEQYF. DNA for the CDR3: TGTGCCAGCAGCAGTCCGGGACTAGGAGCCTACGAGCAGTACTTC.

The chain combines TRBV5-6 with TRBJ2-5; 10 nucleotides line up with TRBD2. The J call is in doubt because the DNA end fits TRBJ2-7 better. The CDR3 has 16 amino acids. Germline V gene data show CDR1 as SGHDT and CDR2 as YYEEEE. CDR3 protein: CASSPTSGEGVYEQYF. In DNA, the CDR3 is TGTGCCAGCAGTCCAACTAGCGGGGAGGGCGTCTACGAGCAGTACTTC.

The chain links TRBV19 to TRBJ1-1; 9 bases match TRBD1. The CDR3 consists of 16 residues. The V segment lost 7 bases and the J segment 2 bases; nucleotides outside the gene matches: 11. CDR1 and CDR2 from the germline V gene are LNHDA and SQIVND (reference sequence). Here the CDR3 DNA reads TGTGCCAGTACTTCGACAGGGGGGGTGTTAAACACTGAAGCTTTCTTT. Its translation is CASTSTGGVLNTEAFF.

J is TRBJ1-2 and V is TRBV6-5; TRBD1 matches 7 bases. This CDR3 is built from 12 residues. Germline lookup yields CDR1 MNHEY and CDR2 SVGAGI. The V segment lost 6 bases and the J segment 5 bases; nucleotides outside the gene matches: 3. CDR3 residues: CASSPTGYGYTF. The CDR3 region has the DNA TGTGCCAGCAGCCCGACAGGGTATGGCTACACCTTC.

This chain joins TRBV4-2 and TRBJ2-5, with a tentative D call TRBD1 (5 bases). The CDR3 extends over 15 amino acids. V lost 1 base and J lost 2, with 11 bases in between. Germline loops: CDR1 LGHNA, CDR2 YNFKEQ. This CDR3 reads CASSQAPGIQETQYF. Here the CDR3 DNA reads TGTGCCAGCAGCCAAGCCCCAGGGATTCAAGAGACCCAGTACTTC.

J is TRBJ2-1 and V is TRBV6-5, with 11 positions matching TRBD2. The ends lost 9 bases at V and 7 bases at J; junction bases unmatched: 11. Per the germline V gene, CDR1 is MNHEY and CDR2 is SVGAGI. The CDR3 totals 15 residues. In nucleotides, the CDR3 is TGTGCCAGTGCTTCTGGGACTAGCGGATTTAATGAGCAGTTCTTC. This sequence encodes CASASGTSGFNEQFF.

The chain combines TRBV21-1 with TRBJ2-2; TRBD1 is the table's D call, not checked against the DNA. TRBV21-1 is assigned pseudogene status. The CDR3 sequence is 19 residues long. The CDR3 DNA reads TGTGCCAGCAACACTCCACTACCTGGACAGCGCGAAAACACCGGGGAGCTGTTTTTT. This gives the protein CASNTPLPGQRENTGELFF.

The chain recombines TRBV5-8 with TRBJ2-2, with D possibly TRBD1 on 5 matching bases. The CDR3 is 15 amino acids. Germline CDR1 reads SGHTS; CDR2 reads YDEGEE. Trimming left V 5 bases short and J 0 bases short, with 11 bases between. CDR3 sequence (DNA): TGTGCCAGCAGATCGACAGACGCGAACACCGGGGAGCTGTTTTTT. It encodes CASRSTDANTGELFF.

The chain is built from TRBV2 and TRBJ1-2, with D unclear. The CDR3 covers 13 residues. V was clipped by 8 bases and J by 5 bases, with 15 bases between them. The germline CDR1 and CDR2 sequences are SNHLY and FYNNEI. CDR3: CASPEGPSYGYTF. In nucleotides, the CDR3 is TGTGCCAGCCCAGAGGGCCCGAGTTATGGCTACACCTTC.

The rearrangement joins TRBV7-2 to TRBJ1-1; D unresolved. From germline, CDR1 is SGHTA and CDR2 FQGNSA. CDR3 length: 15 residues. The V end lost 4 bases, the J end lost 5 bases, and 17 bases lay between the germline ends. This CDR3 is CASSSLGLPGTEAFF. The CDR3 DNA sequence: TGTGCCAGCAGCTCATTAGGGCTTCCGGGGACTGAAGCTTTCTTT.

V and J are TRBV7-9 and TRBJ2-7; 9 bases match TRBD1. In germline, CDR1 is SEHNR, CDR2 FQNEAQ (reference sequence). This CDR3 region has 16 residues. V lost 0 bases, J lost 2 bases, and 5 bases stayed unmatched. CDR3 protein: CASSLAGTGIAYEQYF. CDR3 sequence (DNA): TGTGCCAGCAGCTTAGCCGGGACAGGGATCGCCTACGAGCAGTACTTC. The entire variable domain, with the rest obtained from reference TRBV7-9 and TRBJ2-7, is as follows: DTGVSQNPRHKITKRGQNVTFRCDPISEHNRLYWYRQTLGQGPEFLTYFQNEAQLEKSRLLSDRFSAERPKGSFSTLEIQRTEQGDSAMYLCASSLAGTGIAYEQYFGPGTRLTVT.

J is TRBJ1-2 and V is TRBV6-1; D is ambiguous. Germline V lookup: CDR1 MNHNS, CDR2 SASEGT. This CDR3 has 14 residues. V lost 7 bases and J lost 2, with 14 bases in between. The CDR3 region has the DNA TGTGCCAGCAATCCTGCACAGTGGAACTATGGCTACACCTTC. This encodes CASNPAQWNYGYTF.

The chain joins TRBV5-1 to TRBJ2-1; 7 nucleotides line up with TRBD2. The length of the CDR3 is 15 residues. Losses at the gene ends were 4 bases for V and 2 bases for J; bases not matched to a gene: 6. Per the germline V gene, CDR1 is SGHRS and CDR2 is YFSETQ. The CDR3 coding sequence is TGCGCCAGCAGCCCCCTAGCGGAGACCTACAATGAGCAGTTCTTC. Its protein product is CASSPLAETYNEQFF.

Details on this clone: An end of the junction does not agree with germline; a read error may underlie this. The genes are TRBV7-9 and TRBJ2-4, with D possibly being TRBD2 (5 bases). Germline V gene lookup returns CDR1 SEHNR and CDR2 FQNEAQ (reference sequence). CDR3 length: 17 amino acids. The CDR3 DNA reads TGTTCCAGCAGCTTAGTCGGGGTCGGGGTTCCCAAAAACATTCAGTACTTC. Its protein product is CSSSLVGVGVPKNIQYF.

The chain uses TRBV5-1 and TRBJ2-5; 9 bases are a match to TRBD2. Looked up from germline, CDR1 is SGHRS and CDR2 is YFSETQ. V lost 5 bases and J lost 2; bases outside the gene matches: 19. The CDR3 loop spans 19 amino acids. The DNA for the CDR3 is TGCGCCAGCAGGTGGAGAGTACGGCTAGCGGGGTTCACACAAGAGACCCAGTACTTC. It specifies CASRWRVRLAGFTQETQYF.

This chain joins TRBV7-9 and TRBJ2-5, with D perhaps TRBD2 (5 bases). CDR1 and CDR2 (germline): SEHNR, FQNEAQ (reference sequence). CDR3 length: 13 residues. Trimming removed 2 bases at V and 5 bases at J, with 9 bases between. This chain's CDR3 is CASSLPSLETQYF. For the CDR3, the DNA is TGTGCCAGCAGCTTACCTAGCCTGGAGACCCAGTACTTC.

This clone was observed once. The chain carries TRBV13 and TRBJ2-3; possibly TRBD2 for D (6 bases). The germline gives CDR1 PRHDT, CDR2 FYEKMQ (reference sequence). There are 14 residues in the CDR3. With 3 bases removed from V and 0 bases from J, the gap between germline ends came to 7 bases. The CDR3 sequence is CASSLGLSTDTQYF. In DNA form, the CDR3 reads TGTGCCAGCAGCTTGGGACTTAGCACAGATACGCAGTATTTT.

V usage is TRBV19 and J usage is TRBJ2-1; D is perhaps TRBD2 (7 bases). Trimming stripped 1 base from V and 6 bases from J, with 13 bases between. Looked up from germline, CDR1 is LNHDA and CDR2 is SQIVND (reference sequence). This CDR3 contains 15 residues. Written as DNA, the CDR3 is TGTGCCAGTAGTATAGGGGGGGGGCAGCCCAATGAGCAGTTCTTC. Encoded protein: CASSIGGGQPNEQFF.

As DNA, the CDR3 is TGTGCCAGCAGCTTAGGAAGCTTCACTGAAGCTTTCTTT. The encoded protein is CASSLGSFTEAFF. The V and J genes are TRBV11-3 and TRBJ1-1; D ambiguous. CDR3 length: 13 amino acids. Between the trimmed V and J ends, which lost 1 base and 4 bases, there was a span of 7 bases. The germline V gene has CDR1 SGHNT and CDR2 YENEEA.

V and J are TRBV2 and TRBJ1-2; a weak D match, TRBD1 (5 bases). This CDR3 is 13 amino acids long. Germline V CDR1 and CDR2: SNHLY, FYNNEI. V was pared by 6 bases and J by 7 bases, with 15 bases between. DNA of the CDR3: TGTGCCAGCAGCCCCCCCCGGGGGGGTGGCTACACCTTC. Translating it yields CASSPPRGGGYTF.

The rearrangement links TRBV7-3 to TRBJ1-1, with D tentatively TRBD1 (6 bases). Trimming pared 6 bases from V and 1 base from J, leaving 27 bases between. Per the germline V gene, CDR1 is SGHTA and CDR2 is FQGTGA. The length of the CDR3 is 19 residues. The CDR3 bases are TGTGCCAGCAGACAAAGACAGAGGGACACATTGGAGTGGAACACTGAAGCTTTCTTT. Translated: CASRQRQRDTLEWNTEAFF.

The chain combines TRBV13 with TRBJ1-5; 9 bases are shared with TRBD1. Germline V gene data show CDR1 as PRHDT and CDR2 as FYEKMQ (reference sequence). CDR3 size: 18 residues. V shed 0 bases and J 0 bases; nucleotides not matched to a gene: 6. The CDR3 reads CASSLGGQGGFSNQPQHF. The DNA for the CDR3 is TGTGCCAGCAGCTTAGGGGGACAGGGTGGTTTTAGCAATCAGCCCCAGCATTTT.

The chain uses TRBV27 and TRBJ1-2, with TRBD1 identical over 7 bases. CDR3 length: 16 residues. J was trimmed by 7 bases and V by 4 bases; bases with no gene match: 15. Germline assignment: CDR1 MNHEY and CDR2 SMNVEV (reference sequence). The CDR3 DNA reads as TGTGCCAGCAGTTCCATCGGGACAGCGGACCGGGGTGGCTACACCTTC. It specifies CASSSIGTADRGGYTF.